This entry lists 13 T cell receptor beta chains sequenced from one sample in a study of blood T cell repertoires in COVID-19 (dated by TCRdb to 2018 to 2020). The method behind the library was the immunoSEQ multiplex PCR assay. TCRdb re-hosts the immuneACCESS table, in-frame sequences only. Its copies lack some clones; in the studies checked, an unresolved V gene accounts for under half of them, and the cause for the rest is not known. The sample table records hundreds of thousands of clones; about four fifths of these occur just once. The ten largest clones capture 8.9% of the sample. The sequenced material came from peripheral blood. The receptors were sampled from a man older than 75 with acute or convalescent COVID-19.

The DNA for the CDR3 is TGTGCCACCAGTGACCGGACAGATACCTCCTACGAGCAGTACTTC. Translated, it gives CATSDRTDTSYEQYF. The V and J genes are TRBV24-1 and TRBJ2-7; D is possibly TRBD1 (6 bases). V was cut by 4 bases and J by 0 bases, with 12 bases left in between. This CDR3 comprises 15 residues. CDR1 is KGHDR, CDR2 SFDVKD, per germline.

V and J are TRBV6-6 and TRBJ1-2, with 10 bases that match TRBD1. J gave up 4 bases and V 5 bases, and 13 bases lay outside the gene matches. CDR1 MNHNY and CDR2 SVGAGI come from the germline V gene (reference sequence). The CDR3 has 17 residues. The CDR3 sequence is CASSPSRDRGSGYGYTF. CDR3 nucleotide sequence: TGTGCCAGCAGTCCGTCCCGGGACAGGGGCAGTGGCTATGGCTACACCTTC.

This clone was found a few times. V usage is TRBV4-1 and J usage is TRBJ2-3; 10 bases match TRBD1. The CDR3 sequence is 17 residues long. Germline CDR1 reads MGHRA; CDR2 reads YSYEKL. With V trimmed by 5 bases and J by 5 bases, 13 bases remained unmatched. As DNA, the CDR3 is TGCGCCAGCAGCTTACGTCAGTCGACAGGGGGCGAAGATACGCAGTATTTT. Its protein is CASSLRQSTGGEDTQYF.

V gene TRBV7-9 combines with J gene TRBJ2-1; 10 positions agree with TRBD2. This CDR3 region has 15 residues. Germline CDR1 and CDR2: SEHNR and FQNEAQ (reference sequence). J was trimmed by 6 bases and V by 4 bases; bases with no gene match: 6. The CDR3 is CASSYSGRKSNEQFF. In DNA, the CDR3 is TGTGCCAGCAGCTATAGCGGGAGGAAGAGCAATGAGCAGTTCTTC.

The rearrangement joins TRBV12-3 or TRBV12-4 to TRBJ2-7; the D is unclear. CDR3 length: 13 residues. V was pared by 0 bases and J by 3 bases, with 6 bases between. The CDR3 is CASSLAVSYEQYF. The DNA for the CDR3 is TGTGCCAGCAGTTTAGCGGTGAGCTACGAGCAGTACTTC.

V usage is TRBV18 and J usage is TRBJ2-7; 10 bases fit TRBD2. Unmatched junction bases numbered 3, after V lost 3 bases and J lost 1 base. CDR1 KGHSH and CDR2 LQKENI come from the germline V gene. The CDR3 contains 15 residues. The CDR3 region has the DNA TGTGCCAGCTCACCGGGACTAGCGAGTTCCTACGAGCAGTACTTC. Translated, it gives CASSPGLASSYEQYF.

The V gene is TRBV6-5, the J gene TRBJ1-6; 8 bases are shared with TRBD1. The junction had 1 base not matched to a gene; V was cut back by 2 bases and J by 7 bases. The CDR3 is 14 residues long. Per germline, CDR1 MNHEY and CDR2 SVGAGI. CDR3 amino acids: CASSYQGANSPLHF. CDR3 DNA sequence: TGTGCCAGCAGTTACCAGGGGGCAAATTCACCCCTCCACTTT.

This chain connects TRBV18 to TRBJ1-5; 9 bases fit TRBD1. The CDR3 spans 17 residues. In germline, CDR1 is KGHSH, CDR2 LQKENI. V lost 6 bases to trimming and J lost 1 base; unmatched junction nucleotides: 10. The CDR3 sequence is CASSWTGVVGSNQPQHF. The CDR3 DNA is TGTGCCAGCTCCTGGACAGGGGTTGTAGGAAGCAATCAGCCCCAGCATTTT.

This clone was detected only once. V is TRBV6-1 and J is TRBJ1-6, with D possibly being TRBD1 (5 bases). The CDR3 totals 15 residues. The germline V and J ends were trimmed by 3 bases and 11 bases, with 17 bases remaining between them. Germline lookup yields CDR1 MNHNS and CDR2 SASEGT. CDR3 residues: CASSDMAQGRTPLHF. As DNA, the CDR3 is TGTGCCAGCAGTGATATGGCGCAGGGTAGGACACCCCTCCACTTT.

V gene TRBV2 combines with J gene TRBJ1-5; no clear D. Trimming shortened V by 7 bases and J by 4 bases, and 20 bases separated the two germline ends. The CDR3 has 16 amino acids. Germline assignment: CDR1 SNHLY and CDR2 FYNNEI. CDR3 sequence (DNA): TGTGCCAGCAAAAAAAGAGGCTGGTTAATGAATCAGCCCCAGCATTTT. Protein sequence: CASKKRGWLMNQPQHF.

The J gene is TRBJ1-1, the V gene TRBV6-5; D may be TRBD1 (5 bases). The ends were cut back, 6 bases at V and 2 bases at J, with 10 bases in the middle. Germline CDR1 is MNHEY and CDR2 is SVGAGI. The length of the CDR3 is 13 residues. The CDR3 region is CASRGLTNTEAFF. As DNA, the CDR3 is TGTGCCAGCAGGGGACTGACTAACACTGAAGCTTTCTTT.

This chain joins TRBV6-1 and TRBJ2-2; TRBD1 agrees at 9 bases. The CDR3 has 16 amino acids. J gave up 4 bases and V 4 bases, and 7 bases lay outside the gene matches. CDR1 MNHNS and CDR2 SASEGT come from the germline V gene. CDR3 amino acids: CASSALQGAVTGELFF. The CDR3 bases are TGTGCCAGCAGTGCCTTACAGGGGGCGGTCACCGGGGAGCTGTTTTTT.

This chain joins TRBV18 and TRBJ2-6; TRBD1 matches at 8 bases. CDR3 length: 17 residues. Germline-derived CDR1 and CDR2 are KGHSH and LQKENI. The V gene end was trimmed by 3 bases and the J gene end by 0 bases; junction bases not matched to a gene: 4. The CDR3 bases are TGTGCCAGCTCACCGAGGGACAGGAGCTCTGGGGCCAACGTCCTGACTTTC. Translating it yields CASSPRDRSSGANVLTF.